Detailed here is one T cell receptor (beta chain). Its cognate antigen is unknown. In the PCR, 60 Vbeta and 13 Jbeta primers were used. Clones were sequenced by immunoSEQ multiplex PCR, and TCRdb holds only the in-frame ones, with some missing. Among approximately 160,000 clones listed, about 64% were seen once. This specimen comes from a study of cytomegalovirus exposure and HLA in healthy donors. Study findings and constraints: After further analysis at a later stage, roughly 15,000 TCR beta sequences were associated with HLA alleles at 0.05 false discovery rate. V segments that were indistinguishable, TRBV6-2 and TRBV6-3 among them, were omitted from analysis. The study designated 150 to 200 TCR beta chains cytomegalovirus-associated.

Germline values: CDR1 KGHSH, CDR2 LQKENI. This CDR3 is 15 amino acids long. With 3 bases clipped from V and 1 base from J, the junction kept 3 bases outside the gene matches. The sequenced material came from PBMCs. This receptor was taken from a man between 50 and 59 years old in good health and CMV-seronegative. V and J are TRBV18 and TRBJ1-1; the match to TRBD1 covers 9 bases. CDR3 sequence reads: CASSPLGQGNTEAFF. The CDR3 DNA reads TGTGCCAGCTCACCGTTGGGACAGGGGAACACTGAAGCTTTCTTT. The entire variable domain, with the rest obtained from reference TRBV18 and TRBJ1-1, is as follows: NAGVMQNPRHLVRRRGQEARLRCSPMKGHSHVYWYRQLPEEGLKFMVYLQKENIIDESGMPKERFSAEFPKEGPSILRIQQVVRGDSAAYFCASSPLGQGNTEAFFGQGTRLTVV.